This TCR beta chain stems from a study of T-cell reconstitution after alpha-beta-depleted transplantation in children. This clonotype was recorded many times. TCRbeta library construction was performed incorporating unique molecular identifiers. One entry per CDR3 protein results from TCRdb running MiXCR on the PCR reads. The repertoire holds 200,000 to 300,000 distinct CDR3 sequences, about 26% seen once, with roughly 2.7% in the top ten. The V segment lost 8 bases and the J segment 4 bases; nucleotides outside the gene matches: 8. Germline values: CDR1 KGHSH, CDR2 LQKENI. The CDR3 has 14 residues. This sequence originates from a girl aged 2-10 years with Fanconi anemia, due to receive a stem cell transplant. The chain links TRBV18 to TRBJ2-1; 7 bases map to TRBD1. This specimen was PBMCs, taken before TCRalphabeta/CD19-depleted stem cell transplant. CDR3 in amino acids: CASEGQVDYNEQFF. The CDR3 coding sequence is TGTGCCAGCGAAGGACAGGTGGATTACAATGAGCAGTTCTTC.